This TCR beta chain was sequenced during a study of T cell responses to AZD1222 COVID-19 vaccine. Study observations and caveats: There were mostly white British donors and more females than males, and clonal diversity was possibly underestimated. Unmutated regions of variants are reportedly targeted by nearly half of spike-specific TCRs. Spike was spanned by vaccine-associated CD4 TCRs, which were dominant at 160-218 and 743-854.

In regard to this clone: Its antigen is currently unknown.

This table comes from immunoSEQ multiplex PCR, and its TCRdb copy is limited to in-frame clones, with some not included. The sample shows some 150,000 clones, approximately 87% of them seen only once. The source is an adult who received the AZD1222 COVID-19 vaccine. Sequences were derived from peripheral blood, sampled 28 days after the second AZD1222 dose.

This CDR3 reads CASSLAGGLAYGYTF. Written as DNA, the CDR3 is TGTGCCAGCAGCTTGGCCGGCGGTCTCGCCTATGGCTACACCTTC. The rearrangement links TRBV5-8 to TRBJ1-2, with D hard to call. With 0 bases removed from V and 4 bases from J, the gap between germline ends came to 13 bases. The CDR3 is 15 residues long. CDR1 is SGHTS and CDR2 is YDEGEE in the germline V gene.